This TCR beta chain appears in the sequencing data of a study of blood T cell repertoires in COVID-19. Assay used: immunoSEQ multiplex PCR; TCRdb lists only in-frame clones, some missing. Found here are 330,000 or so clones, about 92% of them singletons; the top ten hold around 18%. CDR1 and CDR2 from the germline V gene are SGHKS and YYEKEE (reference sequence). The V end lost 4 bases, the J end lost 7 bases, and 10 bases lay between the germline ends. CDR3 length equals 12 residues. The chain couples TRBV5-5 to TRBJ2-3; perhaps TRBD1 as D (5 bases). The sequence was collected from a woman in her 30s who had recovered from COVID-19. Sequencing was carried out using PBMCs or T cells enriched from blood (not recorded which). CDR3 amino acids: CASSPQDNTQYF. CDR3 nucleotide sequence: TGTGCCAGCAGCCCACAGGATAATACGCAGTATTTT. Full variable domain (missing parts from reference TRBV5-5 and TRBJ2-3): DAGVTQSPTHLIKTRGQQVTLRCSPISGHKSVSWYQQVLGQGPQFIFQYYEKEERGRGNFPDRFSARQFPNYSSELNVNALLLGDSALYLCASSPQDNTQYFGPGTRLTVL.